This TCR beta chain is from a study of cytomegalovirus exposure and HLA in healthy donors. Per the germline V gene, CDR1 is SGHTA and CDR2 is FQGNSA. This CDR3 is 15 amino acids long. Amplification used 60 Vbeta primers and 13 Jbeta primers. Data came from immunoSEQ multiplex PCR; TCRdb stores just in-frame clones and leaves some out. The sample includes some 120,000 clones, roughly 82% of them seen just once. The sequencing sample was made of PBMCs. V gene TRBV7-2 combines with J gene TRBJ2-5, with 7 bases matching TRBD1. The DNA end is more similar to TRBJ2-7, so the J call may be wrong. The sequence came from a male donor in good health and CMV-seropositive. CDR3 sequence (DNA): TGTGCCAGCAGCCGCACGGACAGGCCTTCATACGAGCAGTACTTC. Its translation is CASSRTDRPSYEQYF.